This T cell receptor (beta chain) was identified in a study of post-analysis software for immune sequencing data. General study results and limits: Patients used several TRBV segments, including TRBV5-6, TRBV5-1 and TRBV20-1, more often than controls.

J gave up 6 bases and V 5 bases, and 10 bases lay outside the gene matches. CDR3 length: 15 residues. Germline V gene sequence: CDR1 SGHTA, CDR2 FQGTGA. Carried by the TCR beta cDNA libraries were unique molecular identifiers. Via MiXCR, TCRdb re-called the PCR reads, giving one row per CDR3 protein. The sample has over 300,000 distinct CDR3 sequences, about a third seen once; the top ten hold around an eighth. Remarks on this clonotype: The antigen remains undetermined.

The sample consisted of blood. The V gene is TRBV7-3, the J gene TRBJ2-1, with 7 bases that match TRBD1. This clonotype originated in a girl aged 5-17 years with multiple sclerosis. CDR3 nucleotide sequence: TGTGCCAGCAGCACCCCCGGGACAGAAACCAATGAGCAGTTCTTC. It codes for CASSTPGTETNEQFF.